Listed below are T cell receptor beta chains from one sample, sequenced in a study of blood T cell repertoires in COVID-19. TCRdb keeps only in-frame clones here, not all; method: immunoSEQ multiplex PCR. This table has 100,000 to 150,000 clones, over 75% appearing once. Material: peripheral blood. These receptors originate from a man older than 75 with active or convalescent COVID-19. Both conserved end residues are part of each CDR3. Fields, in order: V gene, CDR3 protein.

TRBV5-1 CASSPQPGLATDTQYF
TRBV5-1 CASSSDPGLAGAVNEQFF
TRBV7-2 CASSLSGGNSNEQFF
TRBV18 CASSGSAGGFNEQFF
TRBV5-4 CASSPPGQAYEQYF
TRBV7-9 CASSGTTNTGELFF
TRBV5-1 CASSFGQGNYGYTF
TRBV4-3 CASSQDRDRGLGETQYF
TRBV7-6 CASSPDRGTDTQYF
TRBV15 CATSRVKDSRGNEQYF
TRBV7-8 CASSLGPQGGYEQYF
TRBV6-6 CASRDSTGGNYGYTF
TRBV14 CASSLPGRVPGNTIYF
TRBV19 CASRPGQGNTGELFF
TRBV6-2/TRBV6-3 CASSYPQGAANTDTQYF
TRBV18 CASSPNLQGEAAFF
TRBV19 CASSMAIGAGANVLTF
TRBV19 CASRIDRGIYTGELFF
TRBV19 CASGGGTEAFF
TRBV28 CASSFSRPLLTNYGYTF
TRBV10-3 CAISEVQTMGELFF
TRBV5-1 CASSLRQVSDTIYF
TRBV3-1/TRBV3-2 CASSQEGGGPNTEAFF
TRBV7-2 CASSLVYEQYF
TRBV7-2 CASSSSTGAGAFF
TRBV9 CASSLSGTGLSPLHF
TRBV5-1 CASSPRLIAGITEAFF
TRBV5-4 CASSLVNQETQYF
TRBV27 CASTPTGAERYGYTF
TRBV3-1/TRBV3-2 CASSQRQGAYTEAFF
TRBV5-1 CASSVPDSSYEQYF
TRBV5-6 CASSSWGLATNEKLFF
TRBV3-1/TRBV3-2 CASSHNAGGTDTQYF
TRBV4-2 CASSPGHSFNQPQHF
TRBV14 CASSPQERYSGNTIYF
TRBV24-1 CATSESRGYASGYTF
TRBV4-1 CASSLFSGSRNEQFF
TRBV5-6 CASSPMVTSDEQYF
TRBV20-1 CSASHTGDQPQHF
TRBV4-1 CASSQDYGGRGETQYF
TRBV27 CASTTSDNTGELFF
TRBV7-2 CASSTIDRAISYEQYF
TRBV2 CASRGGERDNSPLHF
TRBV29-1 CSVSGGTDTQYF
TRBV27 CASSLKTPGGNNQPQHF
TRBV10-3 CAISERQQGKEYGYTF
TRBV9 CASSQLISGNTIYF
TRBV20-1 CSASTGTGEWGYGYTF
TRBV18 CASSYTPGQGRNEQFF
TRBV7-2 CASSWTSGVQETQYF